Below are 3 T cell receptor beta chains sequenced from a single sample in a study of memory CD8 T cells in hepatitis C reinfection. Here immunoSEQ multiplex PCR was the method, and the copy in TCRdb shows in-frame clones only, minus some. The data contain approximately 46,000 clones, roughly 89% of them seen just once; the ten biggest clones take up roughly 0.7%. Time point: late/post reinfection, 12 to 24 weeks after detection. TCR sequencing was done directly ex vivo on sorted cells, without expansion in vitro. Sequencing was done on a sample of naive CD8+ T cells sorted from blood. The receptors derive from a man aged 18-30 years with hepatitis C virus infection.

The chain employs TRBV7-9 and TRBJ2-5; the D is unclear. This CDR3 is 11 amino acids long. Trimming cost V 2 bases and J 7 bases, with 5 bases left between them. CDR1 is SEHNR and CDR2 is FQNEAQ in the germline V gene (reference sequence). The CDR3 nucleotides are TGTGCCAGCAGCTTATCGGGGACCCAGTACTTC. Translated, it gives CASSLSGTQYF.

This rearrangement joins TRBV15 to TRBJ1-1, with D perhaps TRBD1 (6 bases). Looked up from germline, CDR1 is LNHNV and CDR2 is YYDKDF (reference sequence). The CDR3 consists of 15 residues. V was trimmed by 3 bases and J by 0 bases, leaving 11 bases between them. The CDR3 reads CATSSRQAMNTEAFF. The DNA of the CDR3 is TGTGCCACCAGCAGTCGACAGGCCATGAACACTGAAGCTTTCTTT.

The V gene is TRBV7-9, the J gene TRBJ1-5; maybe TRBD1 (5 bases). This CDR3 is built from 13 residues. Germline V gene lookup returns CDR1 SEHNR and CDR2 FQNEAQ (reference sequence). V was trimmed by 5 bases and J by 7 bases, leaving 12 bases between them. Here the CDR3 DNA reads TGTGCCAGCAGCCCGTCGGGGGGACAGCCCCAGCATTTT. Protein product: CASSPSGGQPQHF.